Given below is one T cell receptor beta chain in context. This clone was seen only once. Its specific antigen is unknown. Base-call qualities are not available, and no considerably larger clone is one nucleotide away. This sample was included in a study of blood T cell repertoires in COVID-19 (dated by TCRdb to 2018 to 2021). A note on the overall study: The collaborator samples originated in the United States, Italy and Spain and spanned the acute and convalescent phases of COVID-19. The prospective study material was composed of cDNA or gDNA derived from T cells, B-cell-depleted T cells, or PBMCs. The dataset comprised deeply sampled blood TCRbeta repertoires from subjects exposed to, actively infected with, or recovered from COVID-19. The repertoires were made available in a free public database intended to serve as a resource for research on the immune response to SARS-CoV-2. The samples were drawn from two sources: the first 160 participants of the ongoing ImmuneRACE study, and about 1,300 subjects contributed by 6 global collaborators. Nearly every sample came with metadata listing a de-identified subject ID, COVID-19 status, age in years and sex. Where HLA class I and class II types were available, the types were taken from metadata supplied by the sample provider, not from assay-based typing. Overall results and qualifications from the work: The quantity of clinical and demographic metadata differed by source and by participant and was supplied without curation.

TCRbeta CDR3 regions were amplified from genomic DNA by means of the immunoSEQ Assay, a bias-controlled multiplex PCR. In the source study's methods: Nucleated cell counts per sample were estimated from amplification of reference gene primers within the assay. To quantify the absolute abundance of each unique TCRbeta CDR3 rearrangement, sequence reads were collapsed and filtered. For each sample, productive Simpson clonality was calculated as the square root of Simpson's diversity index over productive rearrangements. Drawn from immuneACCESS, this table holds only the in-frame rearrangements with V and J called that TCRdb kept. Clones are partly lost; checked studies trace under half to an unresolved V gene and leave the rest unexplained. V, J and clone size are those of that table, while D and trimming were read from the DNA. This sample gives under 300,000 clones in total; approximately 85% of them show up just once. Clones ranked in the top ten supply 1.5% to 2% of the sample.

Enrolling through a virtual design, the prospective study's participants ranged in age from roughly 18 to 90 years and lived across roughly 24 United States geographic areas. To assign participants to cohorts, the prospective study relied on clinical history that participants themselves reported in a screening survey and a study questionnaire. Recovered participants in ImmuneRACE Cohort 3 were defined as having two consecutive negative NP/OP PCR tests, clearance from a healthcare professional, or resolution of symptoms. Each participant in the prospective study had whole blood, serum and a nasopharyngeal or oropharyngeal swab collected by mobile phlebotomists. Prospective study participants could optionally give additional blood draws and questionnaires over an approximately 2-month period. Before DNA extraction, blood samples from the prospective study were shipped at room temperature or frozen.

Trimmed from V: 0 bases; trimmed from J: 4 bases; junction bases lacking a gene match: 7. The CDR3 runs 16 residues from the cysteine to the phenylalanine. Just the 48-base CDR3 DNA is kept, in frame starting at base 1. The germline V gene specifies SQVTM as CDR1 and ANQGSEA as CDR2. This TCR was recovered from a woman in her forties or fifties who had recovered from COVID-19. The sample was PBMCs or T cells enriched from blood (not recorded which). The chain joins TRBV29-1 to TRBJ2-2, with 8 bases matching TRBD1. The DNA sequence is TGCAGCGTTGAAGATAACGGACAGGGAAGCACCGGGGAGCTGTTTTTT. Its protein is CSVEDNGQGSTGELFF.